Following are 9 T cell receptor beta chains from one sample sequenced in a study of cytomegalovirus exposure and HLA in healthy donors. Produced via immunoSEQ multiplex PCR; TCRdb's table is partial and in-frame only. The profile shows 150,000 to 200,000 clones, 85% of them singletons. The sequencing input was PBMCs. These receptors came from a man aged 18 to 30 in good health and CMV-seropositive.

The chain has TRBV7-8 and TRBJ2-5, with no clear D. Germline lookup yields CDR1 SGHVS and CDR2 FQNEAQ. The CDR3 runs 13 residues. Trimming removed 2 bases at V and 5 bases at J, with 9 bases between. CDR3 sequence reads: CASSLLVWETQYF. The DNA for the CDR3 is TGTGCCAGCAGCTTATTAGTGTGGGAGACCCAGTACTTC.

The chain links TRBV7-9 to TRBJ2-1; weak D call: TRBD2 (5 bases). The germline gives CDR1 SEHNR, CDR2 FQNEAQ (reference sequence). This CDR3 spans 14 amino acids. Trimming shortened V by 1 base and J by 5 bases, and 9 bases separated the two germline ends. Written as DNA, the CDR3 is TGTGCCAGCAGCTTAGGTGGGAGACACAATGAGCAGTTCTTC. Protein: CASSLGGRHNEQFF.

This clone was seen more than once but under ten times. CDR3 in amino acids: CASGLEEGTEAFF. CDR3 DNA sequence: TGTGCTAGTGGTTTGGAGGAGGGGACTGAAGCTTTCTTT. The chain has TRBV12-5 and TRBJ1-1; TRBD1 might be the D (5 bases). Germline V CDR1 and CDR2: LGHNT, FRNRAP. The CDR3 length is 13 residues. V lost 1 base to trimming and J lost 5 bases, with 8 bases between them. Looking up the rest from reference TRBV12-5 and TRBJ1-1 gives the full variable domain: DARVTQTPRHKVTEMGQEVTMRCQPILGHNTVFWYRQTMMQGLELLAYFRNRAPLDDSGMPKDRFSAEMPDATLATLKIQPSEPRDSAVYFCASGLEEGTEAFFGQGTRLTVV.

The V and J genes are TRBV9 and TRBJ1-1, with D unclear. The V end was cut by 0 bases, the J end by 6 bases, with 9 bases between. Germline-derived CDR1 and CDR2 are SGDLS and YYNGEE. This CDR3 has 13 amino acids. The CDR3 coding sequence is TGTGCCAGCAGCGTAGCTGAGGGATCTGAAGCTTTCTTT. Translated, it gives CASSVAEGSEAFF.

This sequence joins TRBV27 and TRBJ1-2; 12 bases align to TRBD1. Trimming removed 6 bases from V and 8 bases from J; junction bases left unmatched: 7. CDR1 and CDR2 from the germline V gene are MNHEY and SMNVEV (reference sequence). The CDR3 extends over 14 amino acids. The CDR3, as DNA: TGTGCCAGCAGCTTGGGACAGGGGGCTGGGGGCTACACCTTC. This sequence encodes CASSLGQGAGGYTF.

The rearrangement uses TRBV6-5 and TRBJ2-5, with 10 bases matching TRBD2. Per germline, CDR1 MNHEY and CDR2 SVGAGI. V shed 2 bases, J shed 1 base, and the junction held 4 bases outside the gene matches. This CDR3 has 16 residues. In DNA form, the CDR3 reads TGTGCCAGCAGTTACCATGGGACTAGCGCCCAAGAGACCCAGTACTTC. It encodes CASSYHGTSAQETQYF.

The chain links TRBV4-2 to TRBJ2-7; perhaps TRBD2 as D (6 bases). The V gene's germline CDR1 is LGHNA and CDR2 YNFKEQ. Trimming removed 3 bases from V and 5 bases from J, with 14 bases in between. CDR3 length: 14 amino acids. CDR3 nucleotides: TGTGCCAGCAGCCAGACGTCGGCGGGGAACGAGCAGTACTTC. Translation: CASSQTSAGNEQYF.

V usage is TRBV28 and J usage is TRBJ2-1, with TRBD2 identical over 7 bases. This CDR3 region has 13 residues. Germline assignment: CDR1 MDHEN and CDR2 SYDVKM. V lost 6 bases to trimming and J lost 8 bases; unmatched junction nucleotides: 7. CDR3 in DNA: TGTGCCAGCAGCCTTAGCGGGTTGGATGAGCAGTTCTTC. As protein: CASSLSGLDEQFF.

The chain couples TRBV28 to TRBJ2-7; 9 bases match TRBD1. The CDR3 has 19 amino acids. With V trimmed by 6 bases and J by 0 bases, 18 bases remained unmatched. Germline CDR1 is MDHEN and CDR2 is SYDVKM. The CDR3 spells CASSLYLNWTGDYSYEQYF. CDR3 coding DNA: TGTGCCAGCAGCCTATACCTGAACTGGACAGGGGACTACTCCTACGAGCAGTACTTC.